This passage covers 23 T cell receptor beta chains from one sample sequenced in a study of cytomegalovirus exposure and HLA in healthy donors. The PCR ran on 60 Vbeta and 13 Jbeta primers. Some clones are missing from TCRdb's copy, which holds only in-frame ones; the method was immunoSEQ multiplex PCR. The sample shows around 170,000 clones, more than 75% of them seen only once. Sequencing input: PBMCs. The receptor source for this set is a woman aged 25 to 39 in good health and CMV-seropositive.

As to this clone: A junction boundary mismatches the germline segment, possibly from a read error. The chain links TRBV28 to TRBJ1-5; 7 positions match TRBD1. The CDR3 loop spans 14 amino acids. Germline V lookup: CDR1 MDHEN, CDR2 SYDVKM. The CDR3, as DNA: TGTGCCCGCAGGCAAGGGGGCCTCAATCAGCCCCAGCATTTT. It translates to CARRQGGLNQPQHF.

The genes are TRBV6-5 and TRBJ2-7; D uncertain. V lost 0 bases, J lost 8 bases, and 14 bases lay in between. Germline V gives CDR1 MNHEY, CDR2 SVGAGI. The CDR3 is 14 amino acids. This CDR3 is CASSYSKAALKQYF. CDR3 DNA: TGTGCCAGCAGTTACTCGAAAGCTGCCCTCAAGCAGTACTTC.

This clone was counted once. This CDR3 is CASSLDTGSVVNEQFF. The CDR3 DNA reads TGCGCCAGCAGCTTGGACACAGGGAGTGTGGTAAATGAGCAGTTCTTC. V usage is TRBV5-1 and J usage is TRBJ2-1; tentative D call: TRBD1 (6 bases). The V and J ends lost 0 bases and 7 bases respectively, with 17 bases between them. The length of the CDR3 is 16 residues. CDR1 and CDR2 from the germline V gene are SGHRS and YFSETQ.

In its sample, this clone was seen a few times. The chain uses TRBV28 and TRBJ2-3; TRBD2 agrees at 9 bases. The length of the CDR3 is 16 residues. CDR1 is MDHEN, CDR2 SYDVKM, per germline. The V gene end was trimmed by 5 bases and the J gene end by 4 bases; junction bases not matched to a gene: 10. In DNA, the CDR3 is TGTGCCAGCAGTACCCCTTGGCGGGGGGGAGCAGATACGCAGTATTTT. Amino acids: CASSTPWRGGADTQYF.

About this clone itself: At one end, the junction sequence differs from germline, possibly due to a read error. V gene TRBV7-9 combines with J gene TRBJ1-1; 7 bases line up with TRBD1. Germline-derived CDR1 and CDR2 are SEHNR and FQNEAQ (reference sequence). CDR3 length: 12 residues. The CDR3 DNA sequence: TGTTCCAGCAGCCAAGGGGGCTCAGAAGCTTTCTTT. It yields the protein CSSSQGGSEAFF.

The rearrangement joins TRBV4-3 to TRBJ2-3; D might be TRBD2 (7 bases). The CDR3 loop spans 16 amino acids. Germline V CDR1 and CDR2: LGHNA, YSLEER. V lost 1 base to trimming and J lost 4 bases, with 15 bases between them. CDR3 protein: CASSQARGGRSDTQYF. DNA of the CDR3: TGCGCCAGCAGCCAAGCGAGGGGGGGGAGGTCAGATACGCAGTATTTT.

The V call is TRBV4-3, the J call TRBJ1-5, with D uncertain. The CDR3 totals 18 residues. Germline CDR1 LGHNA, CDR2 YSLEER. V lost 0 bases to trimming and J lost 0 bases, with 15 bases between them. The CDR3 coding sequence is TGCGCCAGCAGCCAAGAACACCCGGGAACAGATAGCAATCAGCCCCAGCATTTT. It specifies CASSQEHPGTDSNQPQHF.

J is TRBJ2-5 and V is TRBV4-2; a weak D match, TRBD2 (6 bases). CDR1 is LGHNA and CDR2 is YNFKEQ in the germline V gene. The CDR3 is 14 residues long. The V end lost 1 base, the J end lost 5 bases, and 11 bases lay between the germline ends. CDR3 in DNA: TGTGCCAGCAGCCAAGGGGGGGAGGCGGAGACCCAGTACTTC. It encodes CASSQGGEAETQYF.

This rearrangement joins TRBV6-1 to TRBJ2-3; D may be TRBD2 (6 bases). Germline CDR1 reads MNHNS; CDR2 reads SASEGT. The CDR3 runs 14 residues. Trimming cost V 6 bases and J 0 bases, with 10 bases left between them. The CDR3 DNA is TGTGCCAGCAGGGACTATTCTAGCACAGATACGCAGTATTTT. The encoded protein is CASRDYSSTDTQYF.

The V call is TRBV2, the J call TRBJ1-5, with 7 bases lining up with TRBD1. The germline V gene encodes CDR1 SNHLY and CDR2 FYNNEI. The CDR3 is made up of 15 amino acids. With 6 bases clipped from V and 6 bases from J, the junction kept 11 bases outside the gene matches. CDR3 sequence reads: CASREGSGGIQPQHF. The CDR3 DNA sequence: TGTGCCAGCAGAGAGGGGTCAGGGGGAATTCAGCCCCAGCATTTT.

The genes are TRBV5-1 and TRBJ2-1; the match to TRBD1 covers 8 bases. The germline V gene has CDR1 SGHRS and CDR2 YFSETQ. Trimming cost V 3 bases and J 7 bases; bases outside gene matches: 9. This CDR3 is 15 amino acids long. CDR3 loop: CASSSTRTGRNEQFF. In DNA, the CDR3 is TGCGCCAGCAGCTCAACTCGGACAGGGAGGAATGAGCAGTTCTTC.

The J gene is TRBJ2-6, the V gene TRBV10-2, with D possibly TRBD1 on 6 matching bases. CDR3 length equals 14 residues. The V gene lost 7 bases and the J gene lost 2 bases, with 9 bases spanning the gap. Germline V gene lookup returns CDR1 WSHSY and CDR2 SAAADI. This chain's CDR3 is CASKDSAGANVLTF. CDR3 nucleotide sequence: TGCGCCAGCAAGGACAGCGCTGGGGCCAACGTCCTGACTTTC.

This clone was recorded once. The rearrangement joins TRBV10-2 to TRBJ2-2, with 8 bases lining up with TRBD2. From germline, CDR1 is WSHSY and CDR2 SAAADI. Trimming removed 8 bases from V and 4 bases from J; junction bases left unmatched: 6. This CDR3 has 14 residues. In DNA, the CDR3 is TGCGCCAGCGTACTAGCGGACTTCACCGGGGAGCTGTTTTTT. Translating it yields CASVLADFTGELFF.

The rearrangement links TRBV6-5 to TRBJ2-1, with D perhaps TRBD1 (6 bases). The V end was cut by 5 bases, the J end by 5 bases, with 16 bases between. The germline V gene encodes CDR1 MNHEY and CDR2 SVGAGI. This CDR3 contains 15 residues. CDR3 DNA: TGTGCCAGCAGTCCTACAGGGTCGGATCACAATGAGCAGTTCTTC. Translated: CASSPTGSDHNEQFF.

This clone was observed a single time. The CDR3 loop is CASSLVTGSTDTQYF. DNA of the CDR3: TGTGCCAGCAGCTTGGTAACGGGGTCCACAGATACGCAGTATTTT. This chain connects TRBV5-4 to TRBJ2-3; maybe TRBD2 (5 bases). Between the trimmed V and J ends, which lost 0 bases and 2 bases, there was a span of 10 bases. The CDR3 contains 15 residues. Germline CDR1 and CDR2: SGHNT and YYREEE (reference sequence).

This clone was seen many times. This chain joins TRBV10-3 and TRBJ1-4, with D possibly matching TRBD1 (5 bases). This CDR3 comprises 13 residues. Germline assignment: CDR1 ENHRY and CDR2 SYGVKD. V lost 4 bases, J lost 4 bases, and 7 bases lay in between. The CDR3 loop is CAISVRGNEKLFF. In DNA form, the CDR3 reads TGTGCCATCAGTGTAAGGGGTAATGAAAAACTGTTTTTT.

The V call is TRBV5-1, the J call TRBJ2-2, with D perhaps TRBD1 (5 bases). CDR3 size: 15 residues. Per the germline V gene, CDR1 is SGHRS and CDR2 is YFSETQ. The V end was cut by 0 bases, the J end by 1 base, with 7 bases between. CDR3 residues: CASSLATGNTGELFF. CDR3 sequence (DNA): TGCGCCAGCAGCTTGGCCACAGGGAACACCGGGGAGCTGTTTTTT.

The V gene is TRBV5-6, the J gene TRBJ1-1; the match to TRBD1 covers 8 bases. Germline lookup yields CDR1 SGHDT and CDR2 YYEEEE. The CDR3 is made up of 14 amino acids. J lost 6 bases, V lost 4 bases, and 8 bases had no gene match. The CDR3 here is CASSPPDRAAEAFF. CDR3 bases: TGTGCCAGCAGCCCGCCGGACAGGGCCGCTGAAGCTTTCTTT.

The CDR3 DNA sequence: TGCAGCGTTGAAGATCTAGCGGGGGCCCGACAAGAGACCCAGTACTTC. This translates into CSVEDLAGARQETQYF. The V and J genes are TRBV29-1 and TRBJ2-5; 10 bases match TRBD2. Trimming took 0 bases from V and 2 from J; bases not matched to a gene: 6. Germline loops: CDR1 SQVTM, CDR2 ANQGSEA. The CDR3 sequence is 16 residues long.

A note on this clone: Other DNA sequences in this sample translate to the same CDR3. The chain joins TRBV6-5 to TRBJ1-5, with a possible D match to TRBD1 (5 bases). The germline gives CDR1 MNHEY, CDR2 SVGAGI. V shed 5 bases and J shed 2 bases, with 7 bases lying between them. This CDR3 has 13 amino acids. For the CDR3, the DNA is TGTGCCAGCAGTCTCAGGGGCAATCAGCCCCAGCATTTT. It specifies CASSLRGNQPQHF.

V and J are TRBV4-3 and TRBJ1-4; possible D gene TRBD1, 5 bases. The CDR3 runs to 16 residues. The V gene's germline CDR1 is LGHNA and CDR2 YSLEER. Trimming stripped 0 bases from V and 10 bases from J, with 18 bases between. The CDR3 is CASSQDPRGVGGKLFF. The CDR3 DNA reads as TGCGCCAGCAGCCAAGATCCCCGGGGTGTCGGGGGAAAACTGTTTTTT.

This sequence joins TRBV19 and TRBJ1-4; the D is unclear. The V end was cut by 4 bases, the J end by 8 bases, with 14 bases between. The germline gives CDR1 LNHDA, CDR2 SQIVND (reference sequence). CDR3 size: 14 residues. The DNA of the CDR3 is TGTGCCAGTAGTACCCCCCAAGGGAGGGAAAAACTGTTTTTT. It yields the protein CASSTPQGREKLFF.

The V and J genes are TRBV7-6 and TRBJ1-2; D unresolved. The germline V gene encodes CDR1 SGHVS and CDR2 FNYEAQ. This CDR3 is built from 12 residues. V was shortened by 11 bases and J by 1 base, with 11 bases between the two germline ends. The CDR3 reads CASRRVNYGYTF. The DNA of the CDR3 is TGTGCCTCCCGACGGGTTAACTATGGCTACACCTTC.